This T cell receptor beta chain was identified in a study of T cells in Graves' hyperthyroidism and ophthalmopathy. Looking at the study overall: Peripheral blood was taken when the disease was first diagnosed, before any treatment began.

TCR beta CDR3 region amplification was performed from RNA transcripts. Carried out on the TCR CDR3, a first-round RT-PCR used the HTBI primer set. MiXCR, run by TCRdb on the multiplex PCR reads, gives a single entry per CDR3 protein. The sample yields hundreds of thousands of distinct CDR3 sequences, under 45% seen once. Pregnant or lactating patients were excluded, as were those with uncontrolled infection or other autoimmune disease. CDR1 and CDR2 from the germline V gene are MNHEY and SVGAGI. V lost 2 bases to trimming and J lost 2 bases; unmatched junction nucleotides: 5. The CDR3 runs to 15 residues. As to this clonotype: Its target is not known.

Findings and caveats of the study: Most clonotypes expanded in thyroid above 0.001 were likewise present in blood.

The sequencing sample was made of blood. The rearrangement joins TRBV6-5 to TRBJ1-2; 7 bases are shared with TRBD1. The sequence was collected from a woman aged 35 to 49 with Graves' hyperthyroidism. CDR3 amino acids: CASSYVRDSNYGYTF. DNA of the CDR3: TGTGCCAGCAGTTACGTCCGGGACAGCAACTATGGCTACACCTTC.